The T cell receptor (beta chain) described here comes from a study of a mutant IDH1 vaccine in newly diagnosed glioma. Looking at the study overall: With temozolomide cycles, or 4-6 weeks after radiotherapy alone, vaccination was started. V12 corresponded to week 35 and V13 to week 47. It was radiotherapy, temozolomide, or both that patients received previously, with most receiving both. Study-level points and caveats: Among patients, 90% to 95% showed immune responses induced by the vaccine.

Indicated time point: week 47, end of study. Mutant IDH1 20-mer peptide, at 300 ug, made up each vaccine dose, with topical imiquimod. Profiled with immunoSEQ multiplex PCR; TCRdb holds only in-frame clones, not every one. The table lists tens of thousands of clones, about 79% of them singletons, with 5.3% in the top ten. Points on this clone: Its antigen is still unknown.

This sample comprised PBMCs, obtained from a glioma patient whose treatment included an IDH1 peptide vaccine. The clonotype was recovered from a man aged 50 to 59 with glioma.

CDR3 nucleotide sequence: TGTGCCAGTAAATTGGACACCAACACTGAAGCTTTCTTT. It encodes CASKLDTNTEAFF. The chain joins TRBV19 to TRBJ1-1; possible D gene TRBD1, 5 bases. Trimming cost V 7 bases and J 2 bases, with 11 bases left between them. Germline-derived CDR1 and CDR2 are LNHDA and SQIVND (reference sequence). The CDR3 has 13 amino acids.